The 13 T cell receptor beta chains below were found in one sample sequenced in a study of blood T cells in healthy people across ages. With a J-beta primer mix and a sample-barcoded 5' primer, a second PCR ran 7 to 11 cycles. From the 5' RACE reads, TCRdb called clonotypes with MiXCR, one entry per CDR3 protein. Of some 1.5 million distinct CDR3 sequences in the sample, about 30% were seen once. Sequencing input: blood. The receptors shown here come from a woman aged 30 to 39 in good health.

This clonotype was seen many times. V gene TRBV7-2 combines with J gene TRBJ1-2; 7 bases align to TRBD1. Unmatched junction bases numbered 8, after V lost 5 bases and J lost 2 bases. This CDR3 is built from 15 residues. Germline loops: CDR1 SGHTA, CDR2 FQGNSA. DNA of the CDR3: TGTGCCAGCAGCACTGGACAGGACTTCAACTATGGCTACACCTTC. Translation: CASSTGQDFNYGYTF.

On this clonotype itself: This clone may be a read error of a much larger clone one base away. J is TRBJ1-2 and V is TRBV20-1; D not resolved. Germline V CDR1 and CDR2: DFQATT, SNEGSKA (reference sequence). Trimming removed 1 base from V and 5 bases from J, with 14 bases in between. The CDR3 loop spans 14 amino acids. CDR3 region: CSARATSAGYGYTF. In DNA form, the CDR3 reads TGCAGTGCTAGAGCAACCTCCGCGGGGTATGGCTACACCTTC.

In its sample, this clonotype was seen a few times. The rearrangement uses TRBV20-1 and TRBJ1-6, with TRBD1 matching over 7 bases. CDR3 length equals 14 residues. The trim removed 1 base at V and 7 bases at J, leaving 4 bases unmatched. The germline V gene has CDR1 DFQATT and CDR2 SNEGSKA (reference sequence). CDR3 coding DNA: TGCAGTGCTAGAGGCGGGACAGAAAATTCACCCCTCCACTTT. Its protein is CSARGGTENSPLHF.

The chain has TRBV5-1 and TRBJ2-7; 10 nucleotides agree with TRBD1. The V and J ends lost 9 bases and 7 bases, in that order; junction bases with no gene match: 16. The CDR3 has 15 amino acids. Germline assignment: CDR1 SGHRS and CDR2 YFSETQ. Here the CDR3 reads CATSITGQGISEQYF. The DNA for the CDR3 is TGCGCCACCTCTATAACGGGACAGGGGATTAGTGAGCAGTACTTC.

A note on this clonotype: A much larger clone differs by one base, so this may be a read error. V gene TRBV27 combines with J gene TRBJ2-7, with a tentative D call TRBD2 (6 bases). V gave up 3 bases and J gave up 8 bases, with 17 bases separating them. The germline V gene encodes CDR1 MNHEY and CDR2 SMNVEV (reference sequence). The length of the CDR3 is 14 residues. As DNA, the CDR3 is TGTGCCAGCAGTTTCGGGCGGGGTTCTATGCAGCAGTACTTC. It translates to CASSFGRGSMQQYF.

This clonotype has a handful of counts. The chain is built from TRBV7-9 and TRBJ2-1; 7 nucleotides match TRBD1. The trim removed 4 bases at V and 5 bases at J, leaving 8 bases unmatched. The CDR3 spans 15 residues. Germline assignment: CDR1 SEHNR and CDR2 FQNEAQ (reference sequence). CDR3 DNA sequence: TGTGCCAGCAGCTCGCCGGGACAGTGGAACAATGAGCAGTTCTTC. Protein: CASSSPGQWNNEQFF.

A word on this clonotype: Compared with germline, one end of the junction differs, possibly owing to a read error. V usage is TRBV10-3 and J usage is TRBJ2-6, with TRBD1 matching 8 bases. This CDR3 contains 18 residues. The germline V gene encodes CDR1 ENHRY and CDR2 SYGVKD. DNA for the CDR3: TGTACCATCAGTGAGTCAACGGACAGGGTCTCTGGGGCCAACGTCCTGACTTTC. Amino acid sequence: CTISESTDRVSGANVLTF.

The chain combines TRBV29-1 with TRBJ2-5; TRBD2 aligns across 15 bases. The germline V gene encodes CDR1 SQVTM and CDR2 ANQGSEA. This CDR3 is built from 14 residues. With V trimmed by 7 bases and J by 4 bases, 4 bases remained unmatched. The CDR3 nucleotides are TGCAGCGCGGGACTAGCGGGGGGTAGAGAGACCCAGTACTTC. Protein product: CSAGLAGGRETQYF.

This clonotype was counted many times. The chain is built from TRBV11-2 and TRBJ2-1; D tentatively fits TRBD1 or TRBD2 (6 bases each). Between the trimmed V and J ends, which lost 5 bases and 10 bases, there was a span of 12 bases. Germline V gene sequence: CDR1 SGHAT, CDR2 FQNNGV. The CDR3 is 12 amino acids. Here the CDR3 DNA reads TGTGCCAGCAGCAGGGGGGTGGGGGAGCAGTTCTTC. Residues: CASSRGVGEQFF.

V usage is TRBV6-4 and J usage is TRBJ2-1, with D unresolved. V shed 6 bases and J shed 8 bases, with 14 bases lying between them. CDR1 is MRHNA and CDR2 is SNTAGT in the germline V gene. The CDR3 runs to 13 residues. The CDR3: CASRDGSLDEQFF. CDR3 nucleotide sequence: TGTGCCAGCAGGGACGGATCACTCGATGAGCAGTTCTTC.

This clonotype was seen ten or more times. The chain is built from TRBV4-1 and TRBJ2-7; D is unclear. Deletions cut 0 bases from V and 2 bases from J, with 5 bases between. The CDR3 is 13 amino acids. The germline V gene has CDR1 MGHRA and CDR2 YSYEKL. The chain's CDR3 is CASSQEWAYEQYF. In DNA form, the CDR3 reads TGCGCCAGCAGCCAAGAGTGGGCCTACGAGCAGTACTTC.

The DNA of the CDR3 is TGTGCCAGCAGCTTAGAGGGTTACATAAGGAACACTGAAGCTTTCTTT. The encoded protein is CASSLEGYIRNTEAFF. This rearrangement joins TRBV7-9 to TRBJ1-1, with D hard to call. Deletions cut 1 base from V and 1 base from J, with 13 bases between. CDR3 size: 16 residues. CDR1 and CDR2 (germline): SEHNR, FQNEAQ (reference sequence).

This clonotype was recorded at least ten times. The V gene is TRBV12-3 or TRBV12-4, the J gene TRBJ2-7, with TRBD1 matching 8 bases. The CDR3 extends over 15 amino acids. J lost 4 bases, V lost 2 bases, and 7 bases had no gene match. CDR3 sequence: CASSLSPGQVYEQYF. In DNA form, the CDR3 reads TGTGCCAGCAGTTTAAGTCCGGGACAGGTTTACGAGCAGTACTTC.